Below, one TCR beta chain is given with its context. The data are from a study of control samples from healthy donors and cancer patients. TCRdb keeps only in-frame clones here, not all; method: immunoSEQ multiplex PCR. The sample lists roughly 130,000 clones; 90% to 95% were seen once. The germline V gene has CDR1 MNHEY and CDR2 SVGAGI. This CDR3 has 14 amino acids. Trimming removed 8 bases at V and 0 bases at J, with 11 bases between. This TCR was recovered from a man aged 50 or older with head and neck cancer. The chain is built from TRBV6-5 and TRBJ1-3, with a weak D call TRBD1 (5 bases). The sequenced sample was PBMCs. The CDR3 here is CASRDRDSGNTIYF. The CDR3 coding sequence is TGTGCCAGCCGAGACAGAGACTCTGGAAACACCATATATTTT.